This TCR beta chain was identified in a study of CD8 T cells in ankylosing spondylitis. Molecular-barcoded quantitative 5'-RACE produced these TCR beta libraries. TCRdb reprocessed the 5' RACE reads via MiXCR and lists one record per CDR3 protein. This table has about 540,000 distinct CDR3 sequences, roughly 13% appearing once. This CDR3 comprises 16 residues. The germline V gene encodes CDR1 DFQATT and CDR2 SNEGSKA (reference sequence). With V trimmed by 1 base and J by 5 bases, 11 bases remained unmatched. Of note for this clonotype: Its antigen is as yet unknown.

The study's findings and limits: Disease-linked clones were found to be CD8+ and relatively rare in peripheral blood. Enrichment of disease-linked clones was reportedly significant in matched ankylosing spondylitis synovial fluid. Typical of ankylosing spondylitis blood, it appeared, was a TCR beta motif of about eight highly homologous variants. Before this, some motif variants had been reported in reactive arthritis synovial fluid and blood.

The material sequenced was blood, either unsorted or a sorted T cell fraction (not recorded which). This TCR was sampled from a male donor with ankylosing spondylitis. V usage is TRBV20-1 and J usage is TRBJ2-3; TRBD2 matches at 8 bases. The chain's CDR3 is CSARANRAGVVDTQYF. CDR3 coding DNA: TGCAGTGCTAGAGCAAATCGAGCGGGAGTTGTAGATACGCAGTATTTT.